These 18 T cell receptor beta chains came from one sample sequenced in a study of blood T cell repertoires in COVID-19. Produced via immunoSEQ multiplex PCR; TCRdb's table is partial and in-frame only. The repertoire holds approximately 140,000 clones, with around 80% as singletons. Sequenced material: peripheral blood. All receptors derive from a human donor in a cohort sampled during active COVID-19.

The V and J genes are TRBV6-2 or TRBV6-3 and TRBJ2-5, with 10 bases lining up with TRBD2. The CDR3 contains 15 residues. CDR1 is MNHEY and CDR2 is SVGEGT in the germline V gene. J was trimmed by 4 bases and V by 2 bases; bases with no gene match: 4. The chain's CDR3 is CASSYPTSGVETQYF. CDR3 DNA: TGTGCCAGCAGTTACCCAACTAGCGGGGTAGAGACCCAGTACTTC.

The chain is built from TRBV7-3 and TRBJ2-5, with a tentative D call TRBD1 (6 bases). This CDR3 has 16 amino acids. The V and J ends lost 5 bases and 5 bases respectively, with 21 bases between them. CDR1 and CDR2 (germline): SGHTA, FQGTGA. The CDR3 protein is CASSRTGTRQLETQYF. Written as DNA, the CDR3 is TGTGCCAGCAGCCGCACCGGGACACGACAGTTGGAGACCCAGTACTTC.

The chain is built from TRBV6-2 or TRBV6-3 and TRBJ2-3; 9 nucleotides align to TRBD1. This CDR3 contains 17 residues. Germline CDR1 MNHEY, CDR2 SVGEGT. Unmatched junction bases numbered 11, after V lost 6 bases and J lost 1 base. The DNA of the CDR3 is TGTGCCAGCAGCTCTGGGACAGGGAACGTCGGCACAGATACGCAGTATTTT. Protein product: CASSSGTGNVGTDTQYF.

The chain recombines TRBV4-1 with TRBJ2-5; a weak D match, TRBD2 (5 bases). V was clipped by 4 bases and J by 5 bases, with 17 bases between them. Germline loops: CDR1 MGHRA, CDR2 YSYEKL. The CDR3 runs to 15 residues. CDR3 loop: CASSPADAGGETQYF. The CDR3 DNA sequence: TGCGCCAGCAGCCCAGCCGACGCTGGCGGGGAGACCCAGTACTTC.

CDR3 coding DNA: TGTGCCAGCAGCCTCATCGGACAGGGGCAAGAGACCCAGTACTTC. Residues: CASSLIGQGQETQYF. The chain combines TRBV9 with TRBJ2-5; 9 bases are shared with TRBD1. The CDR3 length is 15 residues. CDR1 and CDR2 from the germline V gene are SGDLS and YYNGEE. V lost 4 bases to trimming and J lost 2 bases; unmatched junction nucleotides: 6.

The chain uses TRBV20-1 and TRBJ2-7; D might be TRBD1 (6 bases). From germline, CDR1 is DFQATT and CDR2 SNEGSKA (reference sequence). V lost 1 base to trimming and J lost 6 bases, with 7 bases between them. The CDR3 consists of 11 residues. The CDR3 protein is CSARGGGEQYF. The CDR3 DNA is TGCAGTGCTAGAGGAGGGGGCGAGCAGTACTTC.

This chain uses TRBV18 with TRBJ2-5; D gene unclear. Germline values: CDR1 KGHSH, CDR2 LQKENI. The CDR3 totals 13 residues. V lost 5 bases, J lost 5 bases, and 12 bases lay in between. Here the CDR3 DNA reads TGTGCCAGCTCAAGTGCGGTTATCGAGACCCAGTACTTC. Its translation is CASSSAVIETQYF.

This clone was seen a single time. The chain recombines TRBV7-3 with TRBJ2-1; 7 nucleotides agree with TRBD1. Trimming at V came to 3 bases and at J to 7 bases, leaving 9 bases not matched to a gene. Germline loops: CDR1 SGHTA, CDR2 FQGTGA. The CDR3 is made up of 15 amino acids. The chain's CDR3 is CASSLTQTGVNEQFF. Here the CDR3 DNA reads TGTGCCAGCAGCTTGACCCAAACAGGGGTTAATGAGCAGTTCTTC.

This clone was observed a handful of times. The CDR3 bases are TGCAGTGCGACCTGGGGACAGACAAAGTACTTC. Residues: CSATWGQTKYF. This chain uses TRBV20-1 with TRBJ2-7, with 7 bases matching TRBD1. From germline, CDR1 is DFQATT and CDR2 SNEGSKA (reference sequence). The J segment lost 11 bases and the V segment lost 6 bases, leaving 10 bases of the junction unmatched. The CDR3 totals 11 residues.

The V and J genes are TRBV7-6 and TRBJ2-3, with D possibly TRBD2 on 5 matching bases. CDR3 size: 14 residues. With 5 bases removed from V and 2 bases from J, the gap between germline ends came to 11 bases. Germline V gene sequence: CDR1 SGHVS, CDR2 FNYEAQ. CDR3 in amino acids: CASSLSSDTDTQYF. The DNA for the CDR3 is TGTGCCAGCAGCCTAAGTAGCGACACAGATACGCAGTATTTT.

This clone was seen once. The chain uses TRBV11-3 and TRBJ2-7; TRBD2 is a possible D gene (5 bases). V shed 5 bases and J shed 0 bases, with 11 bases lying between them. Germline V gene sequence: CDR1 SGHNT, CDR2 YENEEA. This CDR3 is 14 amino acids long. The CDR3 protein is CASSPGTTSYEQYF. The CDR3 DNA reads TGTGCCAGCAGCCCGGGAACCACCTCCTACGAGCAGTACTTC.

CDR3 residues: CASSETLQGYQPQHF. The CDR3, as DNA: TGTGCCAGCAGTGAAACGCTACAGGGTTATCAGCCCCAGCATTTT. This chain joins TRBV6-1 and TRBJ1-5; perhaps TRBD1 as D (6 bases). Trimming left V 2 bases short and J 5 bases short, with 13 bases between. CDR1 and CDR2 (germline): MNHNS, SASEGT. This CDR3 region has 15 residues.

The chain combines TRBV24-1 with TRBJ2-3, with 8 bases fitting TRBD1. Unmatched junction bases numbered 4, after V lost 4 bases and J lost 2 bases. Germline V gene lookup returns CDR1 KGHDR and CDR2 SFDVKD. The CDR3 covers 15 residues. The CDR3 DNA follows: TGTGCCACCAGTGACCCGGACAGGGCCACAGATACGCAGTATTTT. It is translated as CATSDPDRATDTQYF.

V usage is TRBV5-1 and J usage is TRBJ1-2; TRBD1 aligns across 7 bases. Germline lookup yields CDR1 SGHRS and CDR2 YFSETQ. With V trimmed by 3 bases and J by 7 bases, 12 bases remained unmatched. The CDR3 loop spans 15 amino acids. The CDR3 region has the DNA TGCGCCAGCAGCTCGCAGGACAGGCTCCCAGGTGGCTACACCTTC. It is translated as CASSSQDRLPGGYTF.

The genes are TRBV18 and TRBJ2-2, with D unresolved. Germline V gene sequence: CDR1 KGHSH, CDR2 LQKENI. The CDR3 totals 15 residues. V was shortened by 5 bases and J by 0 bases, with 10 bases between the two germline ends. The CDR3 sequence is CASSSVTSNTGELFF. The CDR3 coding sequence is TGTGCCAGCTCATCTGTGACTTCGAACACCGGGGAGCTGTTTTTT.

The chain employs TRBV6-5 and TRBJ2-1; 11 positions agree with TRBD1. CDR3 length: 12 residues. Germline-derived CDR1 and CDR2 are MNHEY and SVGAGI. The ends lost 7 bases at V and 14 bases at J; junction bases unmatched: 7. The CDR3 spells CASTKDRGHKFF. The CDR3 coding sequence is TGTGCCAGCACCAAGGACAGGGGGCACAAGTTCTTC.

The CDR3: CASSPSQLTGELFF. In nucleotides, the CDR3 is TGTGCCAGCAGCCCCTCTCAACTGACCGGGGAGCTGTTTTTT. This chain uses TRBV6-2 or TRBV6-3 with TRBJ2-2, with D hard to call. The CDR3 spans 14 residues. Germline V gene data show CDR1 as MNHEY and CDR2 as SVGEGT. V was trimmed by 6 bases and J by 5 bases, leaving 13 bases between them.

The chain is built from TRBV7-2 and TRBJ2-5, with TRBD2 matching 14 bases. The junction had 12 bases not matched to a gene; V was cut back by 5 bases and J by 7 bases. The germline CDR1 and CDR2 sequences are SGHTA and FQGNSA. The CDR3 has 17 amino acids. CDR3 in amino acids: CASSPRGTSGGRGTQYF. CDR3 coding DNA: TGTGCCAGCAGCCCTAGAGGGACTAGCGGGGGACGCGGGACCCAGTACTTC. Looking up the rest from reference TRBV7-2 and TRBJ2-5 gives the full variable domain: GAGVSQSPSNKVTEKGKDVELRCDPISGHTALYWYRQSLGQGLEFLIYFQGNSAPDKSGLPSDRFSAERTGGSVSTLTIQRTQQEDSAVYLCASSPRGTSGGRGTQYFGPGTRLLVL.